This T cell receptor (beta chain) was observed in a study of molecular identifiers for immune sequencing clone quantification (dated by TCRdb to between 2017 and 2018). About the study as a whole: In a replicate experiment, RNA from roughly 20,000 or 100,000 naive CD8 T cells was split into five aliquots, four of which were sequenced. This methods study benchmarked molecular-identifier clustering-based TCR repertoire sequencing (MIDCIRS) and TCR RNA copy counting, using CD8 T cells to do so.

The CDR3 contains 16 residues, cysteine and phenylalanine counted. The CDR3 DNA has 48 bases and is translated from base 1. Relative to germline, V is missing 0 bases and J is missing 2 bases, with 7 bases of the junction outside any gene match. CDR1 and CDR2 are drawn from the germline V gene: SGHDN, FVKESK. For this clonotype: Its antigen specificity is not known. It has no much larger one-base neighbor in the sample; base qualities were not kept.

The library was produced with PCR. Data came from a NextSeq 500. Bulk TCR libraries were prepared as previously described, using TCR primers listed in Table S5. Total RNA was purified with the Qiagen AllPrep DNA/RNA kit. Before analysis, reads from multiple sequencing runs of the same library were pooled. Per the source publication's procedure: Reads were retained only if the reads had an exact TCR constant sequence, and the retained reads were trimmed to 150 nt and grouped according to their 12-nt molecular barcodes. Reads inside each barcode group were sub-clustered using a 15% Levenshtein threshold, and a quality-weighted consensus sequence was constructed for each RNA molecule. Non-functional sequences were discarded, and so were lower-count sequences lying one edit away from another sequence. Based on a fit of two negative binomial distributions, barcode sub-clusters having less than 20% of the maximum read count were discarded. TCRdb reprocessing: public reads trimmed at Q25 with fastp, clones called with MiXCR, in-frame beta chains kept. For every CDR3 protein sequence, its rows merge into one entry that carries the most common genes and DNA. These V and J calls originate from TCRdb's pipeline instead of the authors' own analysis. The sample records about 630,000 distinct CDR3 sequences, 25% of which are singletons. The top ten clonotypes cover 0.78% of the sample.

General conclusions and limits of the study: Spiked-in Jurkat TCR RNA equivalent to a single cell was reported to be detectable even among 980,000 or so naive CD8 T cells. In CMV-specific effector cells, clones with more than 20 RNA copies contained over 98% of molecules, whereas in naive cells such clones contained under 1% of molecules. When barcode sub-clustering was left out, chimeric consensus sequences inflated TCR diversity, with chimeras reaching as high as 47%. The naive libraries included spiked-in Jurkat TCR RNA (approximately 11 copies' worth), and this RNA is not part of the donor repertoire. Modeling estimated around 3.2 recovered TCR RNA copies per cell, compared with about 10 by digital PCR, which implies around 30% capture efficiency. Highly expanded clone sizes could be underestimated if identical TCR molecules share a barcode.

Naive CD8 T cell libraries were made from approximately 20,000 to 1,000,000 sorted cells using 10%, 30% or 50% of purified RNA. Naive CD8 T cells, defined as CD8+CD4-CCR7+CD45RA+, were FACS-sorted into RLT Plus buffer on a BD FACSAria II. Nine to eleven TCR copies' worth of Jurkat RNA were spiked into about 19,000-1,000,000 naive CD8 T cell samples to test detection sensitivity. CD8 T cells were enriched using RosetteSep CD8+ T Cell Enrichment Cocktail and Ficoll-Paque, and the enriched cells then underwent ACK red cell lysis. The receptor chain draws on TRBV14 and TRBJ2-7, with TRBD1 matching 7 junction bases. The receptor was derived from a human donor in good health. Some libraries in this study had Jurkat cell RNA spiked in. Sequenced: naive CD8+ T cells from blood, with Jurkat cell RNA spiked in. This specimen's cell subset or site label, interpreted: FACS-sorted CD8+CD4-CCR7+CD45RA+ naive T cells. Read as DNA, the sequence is TGTGCCAGCAGCCAAGAGAAAGGGACAGTGACCTACGAGCAGTACTTC. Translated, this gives CASSQEKGTVTYEQYF.